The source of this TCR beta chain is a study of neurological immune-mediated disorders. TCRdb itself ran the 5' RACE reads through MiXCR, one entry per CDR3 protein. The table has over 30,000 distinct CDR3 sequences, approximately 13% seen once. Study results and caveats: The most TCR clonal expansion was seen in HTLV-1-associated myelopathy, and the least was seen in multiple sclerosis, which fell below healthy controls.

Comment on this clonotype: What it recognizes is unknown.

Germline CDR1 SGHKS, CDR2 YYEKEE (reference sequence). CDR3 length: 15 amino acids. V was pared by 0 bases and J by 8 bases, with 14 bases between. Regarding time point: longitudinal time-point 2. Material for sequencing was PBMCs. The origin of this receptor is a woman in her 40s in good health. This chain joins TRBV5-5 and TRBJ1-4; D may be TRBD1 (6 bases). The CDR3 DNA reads TGTGCCAGCAGCTTGGCGGGGGCCGGCGGGGAAAAACTGTTTTTT. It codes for CASSLAGAGGEKLFF.